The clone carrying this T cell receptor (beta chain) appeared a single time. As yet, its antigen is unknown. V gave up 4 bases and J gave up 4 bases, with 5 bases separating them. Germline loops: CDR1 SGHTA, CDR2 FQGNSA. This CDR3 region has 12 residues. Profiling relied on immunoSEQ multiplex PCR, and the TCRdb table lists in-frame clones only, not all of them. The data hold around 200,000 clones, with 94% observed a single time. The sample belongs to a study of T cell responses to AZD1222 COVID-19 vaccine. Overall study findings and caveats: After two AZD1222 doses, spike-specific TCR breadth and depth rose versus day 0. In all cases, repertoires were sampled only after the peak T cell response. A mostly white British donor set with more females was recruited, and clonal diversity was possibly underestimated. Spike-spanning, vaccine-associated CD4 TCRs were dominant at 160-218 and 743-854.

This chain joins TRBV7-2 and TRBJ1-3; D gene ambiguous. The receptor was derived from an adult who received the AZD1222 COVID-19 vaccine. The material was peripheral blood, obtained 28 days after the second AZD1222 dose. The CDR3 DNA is TGTGCCAGCAGCTATGGAGGAAACACCATATATTTT. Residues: CASSYGGNTIYF.